The subject of this entry is one T cell receptor beta chain. A much larger clone sits a single nucleotide away, making a read error possible. Germline loops: CDR1 MGHRA, CDR2 YSYEKL. The CDR3 length is 13 residues. The data were obtained in a study of blood T cells in healthy people across ages. Each sample used at least 6 million PBMCs. Next came a second PCR, run for roughly 6 to 11 cycles, which used a sample-barcoded 5' primer along with a J-beta primer mix. TCRdb re-called the 5' RACE reads with MiXCR, one entry per CDR3 protein. This table has 600,000 or so distinct CDR3 sequences, 25% to 35% appearing once.

The V call is TRBV4-1, the J call TRBJ2-3, with unresolved D. This receptor was taken from an elderly woman in good health. Sequenced material: blood. CDR3 sequence: CASNQDGKDTQYF. The CDR3, as DNA: TGCGCCAGCAACCAAGATGGGAAAGATACGCAGTATTTT.